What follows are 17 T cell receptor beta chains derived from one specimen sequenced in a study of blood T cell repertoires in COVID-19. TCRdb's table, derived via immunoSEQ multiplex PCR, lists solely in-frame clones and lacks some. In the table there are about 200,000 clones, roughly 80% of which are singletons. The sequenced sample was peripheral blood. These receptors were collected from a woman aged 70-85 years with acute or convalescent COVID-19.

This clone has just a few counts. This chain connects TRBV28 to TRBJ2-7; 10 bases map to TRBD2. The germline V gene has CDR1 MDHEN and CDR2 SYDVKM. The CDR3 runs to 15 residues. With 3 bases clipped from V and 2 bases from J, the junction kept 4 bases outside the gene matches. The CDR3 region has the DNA TGTGCCAGCAGTTTTCGTAGCGGGAGGACCTACGAGCAGTACTTC. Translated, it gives CASSFRSGRTYEQYF.

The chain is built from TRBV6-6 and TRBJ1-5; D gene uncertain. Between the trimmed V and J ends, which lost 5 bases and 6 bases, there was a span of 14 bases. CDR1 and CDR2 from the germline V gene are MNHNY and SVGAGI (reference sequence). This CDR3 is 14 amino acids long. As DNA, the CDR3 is TGTGCCAGCAGTCCCGACGCGGGTGGTCAGCCCCAGCATTTT. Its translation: CASSPDAGGQPQHF.

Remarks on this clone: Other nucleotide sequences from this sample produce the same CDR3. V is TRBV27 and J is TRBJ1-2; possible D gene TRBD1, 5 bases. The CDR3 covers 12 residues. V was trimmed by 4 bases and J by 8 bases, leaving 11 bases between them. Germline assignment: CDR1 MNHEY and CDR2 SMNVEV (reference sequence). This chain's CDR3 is CASSSQGYGYTF. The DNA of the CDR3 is TGTGCCAGCAGTTCGCAGGGTTACGGCTACACCTTC.

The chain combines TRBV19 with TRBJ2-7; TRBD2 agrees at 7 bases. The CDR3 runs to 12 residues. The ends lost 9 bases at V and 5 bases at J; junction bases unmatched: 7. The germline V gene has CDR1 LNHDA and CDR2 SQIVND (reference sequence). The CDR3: CASRGGSHEQYF. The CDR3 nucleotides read TGTGCCAGCCGCGGCGGGAGTCACGAGCAGTACTTC.

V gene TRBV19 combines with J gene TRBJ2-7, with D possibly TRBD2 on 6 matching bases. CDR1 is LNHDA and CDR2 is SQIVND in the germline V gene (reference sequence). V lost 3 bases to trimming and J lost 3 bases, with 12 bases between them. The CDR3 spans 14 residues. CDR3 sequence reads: CASSILRGGYEQYF. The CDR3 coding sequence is TGTGCCAGTAGTATCTTACGGGGAGGCTACGAGCAGTACTTC.

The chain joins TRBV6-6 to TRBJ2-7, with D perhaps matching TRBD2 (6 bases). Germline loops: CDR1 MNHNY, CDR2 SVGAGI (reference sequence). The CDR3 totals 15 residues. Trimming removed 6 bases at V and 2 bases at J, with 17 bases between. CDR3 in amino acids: CASSLGGAEPYEQYF. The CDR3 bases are TGTGCCAGCAGCCTCGGGGGAGCGGAGCCCTACGAGCAGTACTTC.

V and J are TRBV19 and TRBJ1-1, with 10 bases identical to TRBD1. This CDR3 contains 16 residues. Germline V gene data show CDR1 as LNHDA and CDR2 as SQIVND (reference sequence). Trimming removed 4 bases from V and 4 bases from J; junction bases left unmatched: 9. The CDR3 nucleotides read TGTGCCAGTAGTACCGGGGACAGGGGTAGGTTCACTGAAGCTTTCTTT. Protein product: CASSTGDRGRFTEAFF.

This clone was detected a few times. This chain's CDR3 is CASSFRQGEGTGELFF. CDR3 in DNA: TGTGCCAGCAGTTTTAGACAGGGAGAAGGGACCGGGGAGCTGTTTTTT. The V gene is TRBV28, the J gene TRBJ2-2, with 7 bases aligning to TRBD1. The germline gives CDR1 MDHEN, CDR2 SYDVKM. V lost 3 bases, J lost 5 bases, and 9 bases stayed unmatched. The CDR3 sequence is 16 residues long.

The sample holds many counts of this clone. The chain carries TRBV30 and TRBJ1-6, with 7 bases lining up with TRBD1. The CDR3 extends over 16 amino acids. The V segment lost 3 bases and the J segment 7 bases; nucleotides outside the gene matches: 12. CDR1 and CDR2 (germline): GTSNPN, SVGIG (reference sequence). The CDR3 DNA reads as TGTGCCTGGAGCGTATCCCGGACAGGAAGGAATTCACCCCTCCACTTT. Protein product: CAWSVSRTGRNSPLHF.

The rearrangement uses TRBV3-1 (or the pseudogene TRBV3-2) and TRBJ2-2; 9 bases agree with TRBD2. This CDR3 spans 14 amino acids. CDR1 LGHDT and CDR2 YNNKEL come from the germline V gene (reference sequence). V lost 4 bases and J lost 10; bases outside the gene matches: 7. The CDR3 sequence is CASSPFSGREELFF. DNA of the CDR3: TGTGCCAGCAGCCCGTTTAGCGGGAGAGAGGAGCTGTTTTTT.

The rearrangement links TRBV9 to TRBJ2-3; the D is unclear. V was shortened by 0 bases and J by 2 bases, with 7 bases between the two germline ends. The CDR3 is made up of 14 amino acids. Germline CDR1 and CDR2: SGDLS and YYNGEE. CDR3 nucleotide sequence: TGTGCCAGCAGCGTAGCCCTAGTCACAGATACGCAGTATTTT. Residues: CASSVALVTDTQYF. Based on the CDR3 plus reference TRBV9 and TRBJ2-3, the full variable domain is DSGVTQTPKHLITATGQRVTLRCSPRSGDLSVYWYQQSLDQGLQFLIQYYNGEERAKGNILERFSAQQFPDLHSELNLSSLELGDSALYFCASSVALVTDTQYFGPGTRLTVL.

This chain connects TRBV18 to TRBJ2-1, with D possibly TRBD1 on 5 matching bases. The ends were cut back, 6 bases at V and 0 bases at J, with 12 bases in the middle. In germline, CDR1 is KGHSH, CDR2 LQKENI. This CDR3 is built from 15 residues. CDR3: CASSLQDSSYNEQFF. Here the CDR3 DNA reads TGTGCCAGCTCCTTACAGGATAGCTCCTACAATGAGCAGTTCTTC.

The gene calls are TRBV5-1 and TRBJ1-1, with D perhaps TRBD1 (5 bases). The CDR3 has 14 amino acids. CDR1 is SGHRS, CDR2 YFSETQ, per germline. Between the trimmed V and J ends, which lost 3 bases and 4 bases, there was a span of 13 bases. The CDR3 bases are TGCGCCAGCAGCTCAAATCCGGGGGGCACTGAAGCTTTCTTT. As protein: CASSSNPGGTEAFF.

The CDR3 region is CASRVGGYSNQPQHF. In DNA form, the CDR3 reads TGTGCCAGCAGGGTCGGGGGATATAGCAATCAGCCCCAGCATTTT. The chain recombines TRBV27 with TRBJ1-5, with a tentative D call TRBD1 (5 bases). V was cut by 6 bases and J by 0 bases, with 12 bases left in between. CDR3 length: 15 residues. Germline V gene data show CDR1 as MNHEY and CDR2 as SMNVEV (reference sequence).

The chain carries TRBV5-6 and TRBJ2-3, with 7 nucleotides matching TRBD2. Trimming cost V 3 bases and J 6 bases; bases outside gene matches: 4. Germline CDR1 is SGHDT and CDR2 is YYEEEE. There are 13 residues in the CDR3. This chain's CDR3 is CASSWDGGDTQYF. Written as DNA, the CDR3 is TGTGCCAGCAGCTGGGACGGGGGGGATACGCAGTATTTT.

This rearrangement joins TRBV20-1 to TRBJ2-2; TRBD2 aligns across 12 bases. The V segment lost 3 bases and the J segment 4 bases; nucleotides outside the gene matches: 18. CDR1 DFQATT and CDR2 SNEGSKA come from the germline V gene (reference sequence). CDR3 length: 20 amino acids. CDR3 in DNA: TGCAGTGCTAGTGTATCGGCTAGCGGGAGGGTCGAGGCGGTCACCGGGGAGCTGTTTTTT. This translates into CSASVSASGRVEAVTGELFF.

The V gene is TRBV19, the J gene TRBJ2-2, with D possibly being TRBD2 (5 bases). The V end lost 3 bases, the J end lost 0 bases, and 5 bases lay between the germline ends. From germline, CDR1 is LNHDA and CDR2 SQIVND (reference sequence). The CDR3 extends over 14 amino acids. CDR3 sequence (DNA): TGTGCCAGTAGTATGAGGGCGAACACCGGGGAGCTGTTTTTT. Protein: CASSMRANTGELFF.